This TCR beta chain derives from a study of blood T cell repertoires in COVID-19. At the level of the study: The study drew acute and convalescent COVID-19 samples from the United States, Italy and Spain.

Germline V gene lookup returns CDR1 SGHNT and CDR2 YENEEA. The CDR3 contains 18 residues. In the authors' methods: Amplification of reference gene primers provided the estimated nucleated cell counts. TCRdb keeps only in-frame clones here, not all; method: immunoSEQ multiplex PCR. The DNA gave D and trimming, while V, J and clone size come from that table. The table shows about 140,000 clones, with roughly 80% occurring only once. The chain recombines TRBV11-3 with TRBJ1-5; 10 nucleotides align to TRBD1. The specimen sequenced was peripheral blood. This TCR came from a human donor in a cohort sampled during active COVID-19. CDR3 sequence reads: CAPLTGQGGSWGNQPQHF. CDR3 nucleotide sequence: TGTGCTCCCTTAACTGGACAGGGGGGTTCGTGGGGCAATCAGCCCCAGCATTTT.